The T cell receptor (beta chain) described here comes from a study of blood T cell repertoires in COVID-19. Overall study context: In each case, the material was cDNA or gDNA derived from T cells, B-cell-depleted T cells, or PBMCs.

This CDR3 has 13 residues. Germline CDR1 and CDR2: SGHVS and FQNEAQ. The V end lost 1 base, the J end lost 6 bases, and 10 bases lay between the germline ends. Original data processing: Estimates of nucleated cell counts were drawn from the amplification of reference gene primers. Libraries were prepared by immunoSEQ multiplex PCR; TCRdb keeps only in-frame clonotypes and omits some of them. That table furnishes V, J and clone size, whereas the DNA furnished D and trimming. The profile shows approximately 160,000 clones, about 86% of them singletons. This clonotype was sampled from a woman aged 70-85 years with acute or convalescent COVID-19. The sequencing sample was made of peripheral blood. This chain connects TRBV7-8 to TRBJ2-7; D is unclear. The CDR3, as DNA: TGTGCCAGCAGCTTAGTGGCAGGTGGCGAGCAGTACTTC. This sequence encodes CASSLVAGGEQYF.